The clone carrying this T cell receptor (beta chain) has just a few counts. TCRdb called the RT-PCR reads again in MiXCR, with one record for every CDR3 protein. The sample carries hundreds of thousands of distinct CDR3 sequences, 14% recorded once. Trimming removed 2 bases from V and 8 bases from J; junction bases left unmatched: 10. This CDR3 spans 18 amino acids. Looked up from germline, CDR1 is SGHAT and CDR2 is FQNNGV. The V call is TRBV11-2, the J call TRBJ2-1; 15 bases are a match to TRBD2. This clonotype was sampled from a female donor in good health, serving as a healthy control. The sample comprised memory CD4+ T cells from blood. CDR3 DNA: TGTGCCAGCAGCTTACGGATGGGGGGACTAGCGGGAGGCGATGAGCAGTTCTTC. Encoded protein: CASSLRMGGLAGGDEQFF.